These T cell receptor beta chains were read from a single sample in a study of OX40 agonist ivuxolimab in advanced cancers. Here immunoSEQ multiplex PCR was the method, and the copy in TCRdb shows in-frame clones only, minus some. The sample holds 40,000 to 60,000 clones, 75% to 90% seen once. The material was CD4+ or CD8+ T cells sorted from blood, obtained in a trial of the OX40 agonist ivuxolimab. The receptors stem from an adult with an advanced solid tumor such as melanoma, head and neck, liver or kidney cancer. Both conserved end residues are part of each CDR3. The D gene is left open where the match is weak.

TRBV2	TRBJ1-5	-	CASSATPGGNQPQHF
TRBV11-2	TRBJ1-4	-	CASSLGGITNEKLFF
TRBV27	TRBJ2-5	TRBD1	CASSHRGETQYF
TRBV11-2	TRBJ2-7	-	CASSTYLGEQYF
TRBV18	TRBJ2-1	TRBD2	CASSPLAGESDEQFF
TRBV30	TRBJ1-1	TRBD1	CAWSVGLGQGEAFF
TRBV9	TRBJ1-3	TRBD1	CASSPGTGFTNTIYF
TRBV5-4	TRBJ2-3	-	CASSQLGSGSDTQYF
TRBV7-9	TRBJ2-1	-	CASSSLARFDEQFF
TRBV9	TRBJ2-1	TRBD2	CASSTTPGTSGREREPYNEQFF
TRBV4-2	TRBJ2-7	-	CASSQDFRGAGAYEQYF
TRBV28	TRBJ2-1	TRBD2	CASSPRTSGGYNEQFF
TRBV18	TRBJ1-1	-	CASSPKQVWGPEAFF
TRBV21-1	TRBJ1-5	-	CASSQRAGQGNQPQHF
TRBV10-1	TRBJ1-6	-	CASSESGWNSPLHF
TRBV28	TRBJ2-5	-	CATGQGGETQYF
TRBV28	TRBJ2-7	-	CASSRESYEQYF